The entry below gives a single T cell receptor beta chain sequence along with its context. Antigen: not known. The data derive from a study of post-analysis software for immune sequencing data. Study in general: In terms of disease course, relapsing-remitting, secondary progressive and progressive-relapsing multiple sclerosis were included.

Study results and caveats: The authors found that F measure strongly co-clustered same-batch samples. Controls had lower frequencies than patients of about five TRBV segments, which included TRBV5-6, TRBV5-1 and TRBV20-1.

cDNA libraries for TCR beta contained unique molecular identifiers. TCRdb reprocessed the PCR reads via MiXCR and lists one record per CDR3 protein. The table shows over 250,000 distinct CDR3 sequences, with 30% to 45% occurring only once. Germline V gives CDR1 DFQATT, CDR2 SNEGSKA (reference sequence). Germline trimming cut 4 bases from V and 2 bases from J; bases unmatched to any gene: 6. The CDR3 consists of 14 residues. The TCR originated in a girl aged 10 to 17 with multiple sclerosis. Sequenced input: blood. V usage is TRBV20-1 and J usage is TRBJ2-3; 7 positions match TRBD2. CDR3 loop: CSANKGLLTDTQYF. As DNA, the CDR3 is TGCAGTGCTAATAAGGGACTACTCACAGATACGCAGTATTTT.